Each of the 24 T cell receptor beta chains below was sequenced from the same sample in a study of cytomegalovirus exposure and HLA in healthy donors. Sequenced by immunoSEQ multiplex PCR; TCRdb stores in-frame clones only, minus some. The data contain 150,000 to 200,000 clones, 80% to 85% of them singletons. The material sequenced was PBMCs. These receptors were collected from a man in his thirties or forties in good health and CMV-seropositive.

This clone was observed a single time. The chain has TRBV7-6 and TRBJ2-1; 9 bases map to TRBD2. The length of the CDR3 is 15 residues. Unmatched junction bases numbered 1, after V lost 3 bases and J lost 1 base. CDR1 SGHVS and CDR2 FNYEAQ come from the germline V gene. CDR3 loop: CASSFSGSSYNEQFF. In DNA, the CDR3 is TGTGCCAGCAGCTTTAGCGGGAGTTCCTACAATGAGCAGTTCTTC.

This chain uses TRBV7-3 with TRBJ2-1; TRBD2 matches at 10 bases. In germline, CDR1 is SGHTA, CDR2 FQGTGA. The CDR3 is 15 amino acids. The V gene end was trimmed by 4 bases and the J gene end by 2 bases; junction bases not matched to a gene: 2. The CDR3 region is CASSSLAGAYNEQFF. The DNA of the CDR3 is TGTGCCAGCAGCTCTCTAGCGGGGGCCTACAATGAGCAGTTCTTC.

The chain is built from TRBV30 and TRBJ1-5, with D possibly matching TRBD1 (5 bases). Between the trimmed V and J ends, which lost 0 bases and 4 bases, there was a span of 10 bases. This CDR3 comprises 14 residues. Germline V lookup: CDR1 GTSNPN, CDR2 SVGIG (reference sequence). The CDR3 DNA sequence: TGTGCCTGGAGTGTATTCGGGGGGAATCAGCCCCAGCATTTT. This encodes CAWSVFGGNQPQHF.

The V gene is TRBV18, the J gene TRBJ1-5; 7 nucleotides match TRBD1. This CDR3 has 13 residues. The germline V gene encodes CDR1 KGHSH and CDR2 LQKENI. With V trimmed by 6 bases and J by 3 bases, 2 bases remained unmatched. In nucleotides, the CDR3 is TGTGCCAGCTCTACAGGGGACAATCAGCCCCAGCATTTT. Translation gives CASSTGDNQPQHF.

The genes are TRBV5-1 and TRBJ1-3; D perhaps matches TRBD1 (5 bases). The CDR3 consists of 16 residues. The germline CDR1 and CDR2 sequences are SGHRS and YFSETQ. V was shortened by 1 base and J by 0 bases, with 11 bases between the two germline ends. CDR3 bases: TGCGCCAGCAGCTTGTCCAGTGACAGCTCTGGAAACACCATATATTTT. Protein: CASSLSSDSSGNTIYF.

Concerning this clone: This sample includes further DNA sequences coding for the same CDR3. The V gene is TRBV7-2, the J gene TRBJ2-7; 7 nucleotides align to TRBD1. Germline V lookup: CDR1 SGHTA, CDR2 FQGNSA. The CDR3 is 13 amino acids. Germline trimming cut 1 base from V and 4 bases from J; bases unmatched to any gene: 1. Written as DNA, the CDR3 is TGTGCCAGCAGCTTAGACAGGGGATACGAGCAGTACTTC. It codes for CASSLDRGYEQYF.

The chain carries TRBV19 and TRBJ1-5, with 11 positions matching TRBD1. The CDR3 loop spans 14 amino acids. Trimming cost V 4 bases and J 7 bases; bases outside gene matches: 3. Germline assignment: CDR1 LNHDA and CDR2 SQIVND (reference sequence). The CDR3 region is CASSRGTGGQPQHF. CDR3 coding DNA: TGTGCCAGTAGTAGGGGGACAGGGGGGCAGCCCCAGCATTTT.

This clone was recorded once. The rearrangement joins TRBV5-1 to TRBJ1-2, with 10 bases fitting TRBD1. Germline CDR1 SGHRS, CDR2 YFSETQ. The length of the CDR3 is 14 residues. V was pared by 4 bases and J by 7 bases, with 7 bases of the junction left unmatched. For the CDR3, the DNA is TGCGCCAGCAGCCCCGACAGGGGGCAAGGTGGCTACACCTTC. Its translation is CASSPDRGQGGYTF.

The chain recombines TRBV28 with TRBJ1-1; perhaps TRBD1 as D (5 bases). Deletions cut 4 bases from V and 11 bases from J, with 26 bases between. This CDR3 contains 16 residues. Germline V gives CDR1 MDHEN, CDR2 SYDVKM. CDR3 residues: CASSSLPGLARVGAFF. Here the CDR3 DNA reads TGTGCCAGCAGTTCCCTGCCGGGACTCGCTAGAGTCGGCGCTTTCTTT.

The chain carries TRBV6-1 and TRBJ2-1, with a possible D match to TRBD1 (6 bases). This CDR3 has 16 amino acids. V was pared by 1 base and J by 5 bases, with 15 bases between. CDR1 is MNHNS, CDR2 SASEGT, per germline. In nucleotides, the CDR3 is TGTGCCAGCAGTGAAGTGGATGGCAGGGGCAACAATGAGCAGTTCTTC. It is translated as CASSEVDGRGNNEQFF.

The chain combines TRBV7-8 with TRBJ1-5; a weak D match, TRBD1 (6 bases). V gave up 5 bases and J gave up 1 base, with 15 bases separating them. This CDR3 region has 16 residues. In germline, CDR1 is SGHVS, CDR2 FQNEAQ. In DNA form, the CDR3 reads TGTGCCAGCAGCCCTTACAGGGAGAGGAGCAATCAGCCCCAGCATTTT. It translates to CASSPYRERSNQPQHF. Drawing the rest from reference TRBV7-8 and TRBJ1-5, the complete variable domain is GAGVSQSPRYKVAKRGQDVALRCDPISGHVSLFWYQQALGQGPEFLTYFQNEAQLDKSGLPSDRFFAERPEGSVSTLKIQRTQQEDSAVYLCASSPYRERSNQPQHFGDGTRLSIL.

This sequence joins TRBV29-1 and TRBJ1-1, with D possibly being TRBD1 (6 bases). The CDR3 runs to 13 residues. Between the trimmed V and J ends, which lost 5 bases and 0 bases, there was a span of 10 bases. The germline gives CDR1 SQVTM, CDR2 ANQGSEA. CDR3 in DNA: TGCAGCGTTCACGGGGACATGAACACTGAAGCTTTCTTT. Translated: CSVHGDMNTEAFF.

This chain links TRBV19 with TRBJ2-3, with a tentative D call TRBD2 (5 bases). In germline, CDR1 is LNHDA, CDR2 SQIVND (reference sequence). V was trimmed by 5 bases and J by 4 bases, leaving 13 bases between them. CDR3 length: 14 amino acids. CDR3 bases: TGTGCCAGTAGTCTGGGAGAGTGGGCAGATACGCAGTATTTT. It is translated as CASSLGEWADTQYF.

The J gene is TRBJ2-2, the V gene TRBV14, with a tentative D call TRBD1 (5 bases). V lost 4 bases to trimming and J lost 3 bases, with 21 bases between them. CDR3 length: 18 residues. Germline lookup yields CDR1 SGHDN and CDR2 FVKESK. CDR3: CASSPRTPTREYTGELFF. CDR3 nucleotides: TGTGCCAGCAGCCCTAGGACACCTACTCGCGAGTACACCGGGGAGCTGTTTTTT.

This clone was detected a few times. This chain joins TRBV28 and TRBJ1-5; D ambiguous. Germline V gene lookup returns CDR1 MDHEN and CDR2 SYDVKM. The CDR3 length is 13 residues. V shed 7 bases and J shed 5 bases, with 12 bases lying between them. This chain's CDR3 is CASMPQIDQPQHF. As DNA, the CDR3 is TGTGCCAGCATGCCTCAGATCGATCAGCCCCAGCATTTT.

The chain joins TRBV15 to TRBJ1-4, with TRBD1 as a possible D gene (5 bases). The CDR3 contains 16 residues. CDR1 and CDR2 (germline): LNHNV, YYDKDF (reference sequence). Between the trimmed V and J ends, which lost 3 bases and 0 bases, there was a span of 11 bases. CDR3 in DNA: TGTGCCACCAGCAGGACAGACAAAGCAACTAATGAAAAACTGTTTTTT. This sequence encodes CATSRTDKATNEKLFF.

Here the CDR3 DNA reads TGCAGGACAGGGGGTTACAATGAGCAGTTCTTC. This translates into CRTGGYNEQFF. The chain recombines TRBV20-1 with TRBJ2-1, with 9 bases fitting TRBD1. Germline CDR1 reads DFQATT; CDR2 reads SNEGSKA (reference sequence). The CDR3 is made up of 11 amino acids.

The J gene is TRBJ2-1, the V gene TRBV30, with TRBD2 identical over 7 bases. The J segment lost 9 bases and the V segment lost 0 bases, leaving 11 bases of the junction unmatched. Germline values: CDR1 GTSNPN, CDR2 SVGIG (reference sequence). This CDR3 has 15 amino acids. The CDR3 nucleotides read TGTGCCTGGAGTGTAACGTATGGCAGGGAGGGTGAGCAGTTCTTC. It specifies CAWSVTYGREGEQFF.

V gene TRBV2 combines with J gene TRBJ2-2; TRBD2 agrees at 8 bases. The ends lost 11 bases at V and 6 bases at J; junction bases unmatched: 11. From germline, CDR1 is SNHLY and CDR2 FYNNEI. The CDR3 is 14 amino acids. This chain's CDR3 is CACNMAGGAGELFF. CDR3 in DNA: TGTGCCTGTAATATGGCGGGGGGTGCCGGGGAGCTGTTTTTT.

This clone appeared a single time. CDR3 bases: TGTGCCAGCAGCCCCTACGACAGGGATGGACCCTATGGCTACACCTTC. Translation: CASSPYDRDGPYGYTF. The chain combines TRBV9 with TRBJ1-2; 7 bases map to TRBD1. The ends lost 4 bases at V and 4 bases at J; junction bases unmatched: 13. Germline V gene data show CDR1 as SGDLS and CDR2 as YYNGEE. This CDR3 spans 16 amino acids.

The CDR3 is CASSPGTASTDTQYF. As DNA, the CDR3 is TGTGCCAGCAGCCCTGGGACAGCTAGCACAGATACGCAGTATTTT. The V gene is TRBV28, the J gene TRBJ2-3; 7 bases align to TRBD1. Germline V lookup: CDR1 MDHEN, CDR2 SYDVKM. The CDR3 spans 15 residues. V trimming: 6 bases; J trimming: 0 bases; junction bases outside the gene matches: 6.

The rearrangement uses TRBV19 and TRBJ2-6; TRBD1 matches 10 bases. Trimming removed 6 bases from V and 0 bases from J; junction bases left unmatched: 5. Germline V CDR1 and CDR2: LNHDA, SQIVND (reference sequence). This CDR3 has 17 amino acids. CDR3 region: CASRPGTGASGANVLTF. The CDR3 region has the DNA TGTGCCAGTAGACCCGGGACAGGGGCCTCTGGGGCCAACGTCCTGACTTTC.

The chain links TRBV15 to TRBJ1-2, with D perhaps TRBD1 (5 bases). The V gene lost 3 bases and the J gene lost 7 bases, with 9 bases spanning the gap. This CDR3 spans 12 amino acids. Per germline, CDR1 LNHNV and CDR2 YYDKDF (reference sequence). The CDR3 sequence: CATSRYQGGYTF. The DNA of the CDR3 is TGTGCCACCAGCAGGTATCAGGGTGGCTACACCTTC.

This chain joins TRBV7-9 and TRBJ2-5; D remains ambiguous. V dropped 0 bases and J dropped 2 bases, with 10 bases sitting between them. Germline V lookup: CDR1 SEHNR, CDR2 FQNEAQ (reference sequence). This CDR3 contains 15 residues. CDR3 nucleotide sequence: TGTGCCAGCAGCTTAGCGCTCTCGGTGCAAGAGACCCAGTACTTC. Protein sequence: CASSLALSVQETQYF. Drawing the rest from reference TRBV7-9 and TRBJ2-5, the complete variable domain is DTGVSQNPRHKITKRGQNVTFRCDPISEHNRLYWYRQTLGQGPEFLTYFQNEAQLEKSRLLSDRFSAERPKGSFSTLEIQRTEQGDSAMYLCASSLALSVQETQYFGPGTRLLVL.